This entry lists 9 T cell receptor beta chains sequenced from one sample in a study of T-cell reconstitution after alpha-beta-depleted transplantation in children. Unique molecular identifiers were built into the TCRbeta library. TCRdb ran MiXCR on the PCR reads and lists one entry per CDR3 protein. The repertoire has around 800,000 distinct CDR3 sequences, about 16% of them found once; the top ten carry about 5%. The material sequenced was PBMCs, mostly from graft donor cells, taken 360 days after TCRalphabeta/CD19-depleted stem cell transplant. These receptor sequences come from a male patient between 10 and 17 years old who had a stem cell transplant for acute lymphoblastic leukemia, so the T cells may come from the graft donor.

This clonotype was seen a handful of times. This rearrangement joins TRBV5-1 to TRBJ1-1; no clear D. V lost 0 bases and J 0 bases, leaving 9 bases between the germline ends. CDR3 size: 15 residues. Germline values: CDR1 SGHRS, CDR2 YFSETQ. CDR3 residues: CASSLELDMNTEAFF. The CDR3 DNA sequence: TGCGCCAGCAGCTTGGAACTAGATATGAACACTGAAGCTTTCTTT.

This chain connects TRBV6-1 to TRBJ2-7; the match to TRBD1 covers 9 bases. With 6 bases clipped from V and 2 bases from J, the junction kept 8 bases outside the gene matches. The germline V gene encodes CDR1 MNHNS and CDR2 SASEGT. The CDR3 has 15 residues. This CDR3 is CASRAGTGHPYEQYF. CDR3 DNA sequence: TGTGCCAGCAGAGCCGGGACAGGGCATCCCTACGAGCAGTACTTC.

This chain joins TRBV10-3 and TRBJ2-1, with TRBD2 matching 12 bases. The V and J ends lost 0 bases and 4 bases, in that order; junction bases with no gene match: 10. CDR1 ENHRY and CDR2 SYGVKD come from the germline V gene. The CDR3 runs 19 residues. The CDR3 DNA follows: TGTGCCATCAGTGAGTCCACGACTAGCGGGAGTAGGAGGTACAATGAGCAGTTCTTC. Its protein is CAISESTTSGSRRYNEQFF.

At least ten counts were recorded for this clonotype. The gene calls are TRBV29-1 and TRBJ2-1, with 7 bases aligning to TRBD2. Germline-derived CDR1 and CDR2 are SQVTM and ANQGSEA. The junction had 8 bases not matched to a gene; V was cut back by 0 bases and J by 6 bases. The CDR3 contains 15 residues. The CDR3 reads CSVEDRDYLGNEQFF. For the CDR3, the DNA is TGCAGCGTTGAAGATCGGGACTACCTCGGCAATGAGCAGTTCTTC.

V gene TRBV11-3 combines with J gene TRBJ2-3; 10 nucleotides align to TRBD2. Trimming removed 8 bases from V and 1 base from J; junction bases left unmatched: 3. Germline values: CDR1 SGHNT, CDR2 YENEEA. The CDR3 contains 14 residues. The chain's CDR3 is CASSSGRRTDTQYF. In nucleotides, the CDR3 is TGTGCCAGCTCTAGCGGGAGACGCACAGATACGCAGTATTTT.

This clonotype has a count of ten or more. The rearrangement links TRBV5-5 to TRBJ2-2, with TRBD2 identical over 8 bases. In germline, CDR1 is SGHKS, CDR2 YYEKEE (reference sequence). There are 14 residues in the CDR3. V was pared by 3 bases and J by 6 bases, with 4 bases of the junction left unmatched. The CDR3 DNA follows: TGTGCCAGCAGCTCCGGACTAGCTCCCGGGGAGCTGTTTTTT. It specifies CASSSGLAPGELFF.

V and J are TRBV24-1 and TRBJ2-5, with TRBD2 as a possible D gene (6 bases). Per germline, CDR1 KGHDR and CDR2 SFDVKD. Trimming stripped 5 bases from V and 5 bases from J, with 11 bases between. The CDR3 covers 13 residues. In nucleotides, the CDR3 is TGTGCCACCAGTGCGGGAGAGTGGGAGACCCAGTACTTC. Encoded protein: CATSAGEWETQYF.

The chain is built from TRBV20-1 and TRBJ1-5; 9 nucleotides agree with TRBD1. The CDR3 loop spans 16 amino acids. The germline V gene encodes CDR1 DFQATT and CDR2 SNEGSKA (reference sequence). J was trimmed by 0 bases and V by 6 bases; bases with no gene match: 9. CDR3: CSALTGGPHSNQPQHF. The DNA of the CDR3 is TGCAGTGCCCTAACAGGGGGCCCTCATAGCAATCAGCCCCAGCATTTT.

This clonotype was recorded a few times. CDR3 protein: CSARDFAGGPGANVLTF. The CDR3 coding sequence is TGCAGTGCTAGAGATTTCGCGGGAGGGCCCGGGGCCAACGTCCTGACTTTC. The genes are TRBV20-1 and TRBJ2-6, with 9 positions matching TRBD2. V trimming: 0 bases; J trimming: 4 bases; junction bases outside the gene matches: 7. The CDR3 totals 17 residues. Looked up from germline, CDR1 is DFQATT and CDR2 is SNEGSKA (reference sequence).